The text below deals with one T cell receptor (beta chain). Its antigen remains unidentified. Clones were sequenced by immunoSEQ multiplex PCR, and TCRdb holds only the in-frame ones, with some missing. This table has more than 80,000 clones, around 86% appearing once. This record comes from a study of OX40 agonist ivuxolimab in advanced cancers. Study findings and constraints: The study found among the lowest clonal expansion in partial responders at 0.1-3.0 mg/kg.

This CDR3 region has 16 residues. The germline gives CDR1 MNHNY, CDR2 SVGAGI (reference sequence). The V gene lost 0 bases and the J gene lost 2 bases, with 14 bases spanning the gap. Blood specimens came from baseline, cycle 4 day 1, and cycle 7 day 1. Sequencing was performed on CD4+ or CD8+ T cells sorted from blood, taken in a trial of the OX40 agonist ivuxolimab. This clonotype was sampled from an adult with an advanced solid tumor such as melanoma, head and neck, liver or kidney cancer. V and J are TRBV6-6 and TRBJ2-7; D ambiguous. CDR3 loop: CASSYSTDSLPYEQYF. Written as DNA, the CDR3 is TGTGCCAGCAGTTACTCGACGGATTCCCTTCCCTACGAGCAGTACTTC.